This T cell receptor (beta chain) appears in the sequencing data of a study of type 1 regulatory T cells. About the study: This in vitro CD4 product, T-allo10, is enriched for Tr1 cells and alloantigen-specific.

Per the germline V gene, CDR1 is MNHEY and CDR2 is SVGEGT. CDR3 length equals 11 residues. With 7 bases removed from V and 3 bases from J, the gap between germline ends came to 6 bases. Via MiXCR, TCRdb re-called the reads, giving one row per CDR3 protein. The sample yields 70,000 or so distinct CDR3 sequences, about a fifth seen once. The study, taken as a whole, reports: Type 1 regulatory T cells had a more restricted TCR repertoire than non-type 1 regulatory T cells.

This clonotype showed up many times. The antigen remains undetermined. The sequence came from a human donor in good health. The sequenced sample consisted of cultured type 1 regulatory T (Tr1) cells, either the whole culture or a sorted fraction (not recorded which). The rearrangement uses TRBV6-2 or TRBV6-3 and TRBJ1-1; D uncertain. Here the CDR3 DNA reads TGTGCCAGCACATGGGACACTGAAGCTTTCTTT. Translated: CASTWDTEAFF.